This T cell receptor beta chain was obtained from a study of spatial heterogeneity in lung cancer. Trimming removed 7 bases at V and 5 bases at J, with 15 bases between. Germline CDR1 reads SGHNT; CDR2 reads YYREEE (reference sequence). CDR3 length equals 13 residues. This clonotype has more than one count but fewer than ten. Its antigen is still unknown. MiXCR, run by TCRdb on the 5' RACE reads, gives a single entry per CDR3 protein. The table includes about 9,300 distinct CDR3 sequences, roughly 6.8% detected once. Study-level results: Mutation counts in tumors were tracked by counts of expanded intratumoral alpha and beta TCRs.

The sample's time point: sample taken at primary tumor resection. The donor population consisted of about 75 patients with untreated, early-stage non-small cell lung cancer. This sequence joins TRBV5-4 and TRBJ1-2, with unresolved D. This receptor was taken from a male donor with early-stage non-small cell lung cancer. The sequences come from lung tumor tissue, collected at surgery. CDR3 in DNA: TGTGCCAGCGGACCTTTGGGAAGGTATGGCTACACCTTC. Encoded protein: CASGPLGRYGYTF.